The rows below give T cell receptor beta chains drawn from one sample of a study of blood T cell repertoires in COVID-19. TCRdb keeps only in-frame clones here, not all; method: immunoSEQ multiplex PCR. The data contain 60,000 to 70,000 clones, 88% of them singletons. Source material: peripheral blood. These receptors all stem from a woman in her sixties with COVID-19, enrolled during active disease. Each CDR3 is given with its conserved first and last residue. Fields, in order: V gene, D gene, J gene, CDR3 protein. D genes are given only for firm matches.

TRBV4-1	TRBD1	TRBJ2-1	CASSQSPGQGAGEQFF
TRBV3-1/TRBV3-2	TRBD1	TRBJ1-1	CASSSSTGLGVTEAFF
TRBV18	TRBD1	TRBJ2-7	CASSPPSGQVYEQYF
TRBV5-1	-	TRBJ2-7	CASSLAAAVASEQYF
TRBV10-3	-	TRBJ1-1	CAISGTLNTEAFF
TRBV19	TRBD1	TRBJ1-2	CASSLQGGYGYTF
TRBV5-4	-	TRBJ1-6	CASSGQTQNSPLHF
TRBV28	-	TRBJ1-1	CASSSSLTEAFF
TRBV25-1	TRBD1	TRBJ1-3	CASSESTGGSSSGNTIYF
TRBV28	TRBD2	TRBJ2-2	CASKTSGSGELFF
TRBV9	-	TRBJ2-2	CASSATTGELFF
TRBV7-9	-	TRBJ2-7	CASSLSGRSYEQYF
TRBV7-8	-	TRBJ1-1	CASSPITGLNTEAFF